These 14 T cell receptor beta chains were all obtained from the same sample, sequenced in a study of CD8+ T cells in alopecia areata (dated by TCRdb to between 2017 and 2018). Read against the paper, the sample's time point label means: roughly 27 days on oral tofacitinib. The sample's treatment or condition label, in plain terms: oral pan-JAK inhibitor, 5-10 mg twice daily. Libraries were prepared through the immunoSEQ multiplex PCR assay. For TCR sequencing, RNA was extracted from every sample and reverse transcribed into cDNA to serve as template. Drawn from immuneACCESS, this table holds only the in-frame rearrangements with V and J called that TCRdb kept. Clones are partly lost; checked studies trace under half to an unresolved V gene and leave the rest unexplained. This sample has 110,000 to 150,000 clones in its table, and around 50% of those were observed once. The ten largest clones represent 15% of the sample.

Sequencing used CD8+ T cells sorted from blood, obtained at week 4, from a patient treated with tofacitinib. The receptors were sampled from a human donor with alopecia areata.

The rearrangement joins TRBV30 to TRBJ1-2, with D hard to call. V was shortened by 8 bases and J by 3 bases, with 7 bases between the two germline ends. CDR3 size: 10 residues. CDR1 and CDR2 from the germline V gene are GTSNPN and SVGIG (reference sequence). DNA for the CDR3: TGTGCCCTGGCTCACTATGGCTACACCTTC. Protein sequence: CALAHYGYTF.

The rearrangement joins TRBV29-1 to TRBJ2-7, with TRBD1 matching 7 bases. With V trimmed by 6 bases and J by 0 bases, 11 bases remained unmatched. This CDR3 spans 15 amino acids. From germline, CDR1 is SQVTM and CDR2 ANQGSEA. CDR3 in amino acids: CSVLGTAQNSYEQYF. In DNA, the CDR3 is TGCAGCGTCCTCGGGACAGCCCAAAACTCCTACGAGCAGTACTTC.

A few counts support this clone. The rearrangement uses TRBV10-3 and TRBJ2-3; TRBD2 agrees at 9 bases. Germline CDR1 ENHRY, CDR2 SYGVKD. The ends lost 2 bases at V and 6 bases at J; junction bases unmatched: 12. The length of the CDR3 is 17 residues. CDR3 sequence reads: CAISENSGTSFPDTQYF. In DNA, the CDR3 is TGTGCCATCAGTGAGAACTCCGGGACTAGCTTCCCCGATACGCAGTATTTT.

This clone came up a few times. The V gene is TRBV5-6, the J gene TRBJ2-3; no firm D call. The CDR3 runs to 15 residues. V lost 0 bases and J lost 6, with 14 bases in between. Germline loops: CDR1 SGHDT, CDR2 YYEEEE. The CDR3 DNA is TGTGCCAGCAGCTTGGCCGAACTACCCTGGGATACGCAGTATTTT. The encoded protein is CASSLAELPWDTQYF.

Concerning this clone: The identical CDR3 is also encoded by other nucleotide sequences in the sample. The chain has TRBV4-1 and TRBJ2-5, with D possibly TRBD2 on 6 matching bases. CDR3 length: 14 residues. With 3 bases removed from V and 1 base from J, the gap between germline ends came to 9 bases. Germline CDR1 reads MGHRA; CDR2 reads YSYEKL. In DNA form, the CDR3 reads TGCGCCAGCAGCCAGGTCGGGGGCCAAGAGACCCAGTACTTC. This sequence encodes CASSQVGGQETQYF.

This clone was detected only a few times. The V gene is TRBV9, the J gene TRBJ2-3; the match to TRBD2 covers 14 bases. The V segment lost 4 bases and the J segment 4 bases; nucleotides outside the gene matches: 5. Germline V lookup: CDR1 SGDLS, CDR2 YYNGEE. The CDR3 runs to 16 residues. The CDR3 is CASSPRTSGRSDTQYF. The CDR3 nucleotides are TGTGCCAGCAGCCCCCGGACTAGCGGGAGGTCAGATACGCAGTATTTT.

The V call is TRBV7-8, the J call TRBJ2-1; the D gene is possibly TRBD1 (6 bases). Trimming stripped 5 bases from V and 9 bases from J, with 17 bases between. From germline, CDR1 is SGHVS and CDR2 FQNEAQ. The length of the CDR3 is 14 residues. CDR3: CASSHRDGNGEQFF. DNA for the CDR3: TGTGCCAGCAGCCACAGGGATGGGAATGGTGAGCAGTTCTTC.

The chain has TRBV9 and TRBJ2-6, with D tentatively TRBD1 (6 bases). The germline V and J ends were trimmed by 4 bases and 2 bases, with 16 bases remaining between them. Germline CDR1 SGDLS, CDR2 YYNGEE. The length of the CDR3 is 17 residues. CDR3 amino acids: CASSLNPQGPGANVLTF. In nucleotides, the CDR3 is TGTGCCAGCAGCCTCAACCCCCAGGGGCCTGGGGCCAACGTCCTGACTTTC.

With respect to this clone: The same CDR3 can be traced to other DNA sequences in this sample. The CDR3 DNA is TGCGCCAGCAGCTTTAGGACTAGCGAGGAGACCCAGTACTTC. Its translation is CASSFRTSEETQYF. The V and J genes are TRBV5-1 and TRBJ2-5, with TRBD2 matching over 9 bases. This CDR3 is built from 14 residues. Germline values: CDR1 SGHRS, CDR2 YFSETQ. V was clipped by 2 bases and J by 5 bases; unmatched bases: 4.

The gene calls are TRBV6-5 and TRBJ2-1; D ambiguous. The V end was cut by 0 bases, the J end by 5 bases, with 8 bases between. The V gene's germline CDR1 is MNHEY and CDR2 SVGAGI. The CDR3 extends over 14 amino acids. The CDR3, as DNA: TGTGCCAGCAGTTACTCGAGCCAAAACAATGAGCAGTTCTTC. Its translation: CASSYSSQNNEQFF.

The J gene is TRBJ2-1, the V gene TRBV5-4; the D gene is possibly TRBD1 (5 bases). The CDR3 length is 14 residues. V shed 0 bases and J shed 5 bases, with 9 bases lying between them. Germline V gene lookup returns CDR1 SGHNT and CDR2 YYREEE (reference sequence). CDR3: CASSLVLGDNEQFF. CDR3 coding DNA: TGTGCCAGCAGCTTGGTGTTAGGGGACAATGAGCAGTTCTTC.

The V call is TRBV25-1, the J call TRBJ2-5, with 8 positions matching TRBD2. The CDR3 loop spans 13 amino acids. The V segment lost 0 bases and the J segment 13 bases; nucleotides outside the gene matches: 7. Germline CDR1 is MGHDK and CDR2 is SYGVNS. Here the CDR3 DNA reads TGTGCCAGCAGTGAATATATCGGGAGGGGCTCGTACTTC. Translated, it gives CASSEYIGRGSYF.

Here the CDR3 reads CASSQSVRCRYSNQPQHF. CDR3 DNA: TGCGCCAGCAGTCAATCGGTCCGGTGCCGTTATAGCAATCAGCCCCAGCATTTT. The V gene is TRBV23-1, the J gene TRBJ1-5; D gene ambiguous. TRBV23-1 is an ORF, with its function uncertain. The CDR3 extends over 18 amino acids. V was cut by 0 bases and J by 0 bases, with 15 bases left in between.

On this clone itself: Other DNA sequences within the sample encode an identical CDR3. The CDR3 loop reads CASSRDRSPYEQYF. The CDR3 nucleotides read TGTGCCAGCAGCAGGGACAGAAGTCCCTACGAGCAGTACTTC. This sequence joins TRBV5-6 and TRBJ2-7; 7 nucleotides match TRBD1. The J segment lost 2 bases and the V segment lost 4 bases, leaving 6 bases of the junction unmatched. The CDR3 length is 14 residues. CDR1 is SGHDT, CDR2 YYEEEE, per germline. Combining the CDR3 with reference TRBV5-6 and TRBJ2-7 gives the whole variable domain DAGVTQSPTHLIKTRGQQVTLRCSPKSGHDTVSWYQQALGQGPQFIFQYYEEEERQRGNFPDRFSGHQFPNYSSELNVNALLLGDSALYLCASSRDRSPYEQYFGPGTRLTVT.